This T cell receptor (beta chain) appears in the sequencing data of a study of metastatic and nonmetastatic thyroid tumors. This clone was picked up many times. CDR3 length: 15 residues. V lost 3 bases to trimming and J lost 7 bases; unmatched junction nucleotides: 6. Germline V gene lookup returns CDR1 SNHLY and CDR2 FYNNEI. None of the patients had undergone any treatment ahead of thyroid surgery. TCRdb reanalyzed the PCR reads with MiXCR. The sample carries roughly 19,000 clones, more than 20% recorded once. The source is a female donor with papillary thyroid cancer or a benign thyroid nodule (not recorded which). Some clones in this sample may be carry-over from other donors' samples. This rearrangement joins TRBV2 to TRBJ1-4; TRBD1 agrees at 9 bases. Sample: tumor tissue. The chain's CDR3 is CASSDVGQGVEKLFF. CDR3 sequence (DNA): TGTGCCAGCAGTGACGTGGGACAGGGTGTTGAAAAACTGTTTTTT.